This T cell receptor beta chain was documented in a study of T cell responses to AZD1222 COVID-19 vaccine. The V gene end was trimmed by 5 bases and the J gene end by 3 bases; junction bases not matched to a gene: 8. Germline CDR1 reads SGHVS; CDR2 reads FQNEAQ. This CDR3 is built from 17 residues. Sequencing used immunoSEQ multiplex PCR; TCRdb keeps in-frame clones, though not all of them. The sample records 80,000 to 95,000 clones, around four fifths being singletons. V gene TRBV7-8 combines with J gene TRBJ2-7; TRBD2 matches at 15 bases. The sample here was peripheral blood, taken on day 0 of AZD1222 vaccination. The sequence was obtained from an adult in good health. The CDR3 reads CASSPGLAGGAGYEQYF. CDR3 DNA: TGTGCCAGCAGCCCAGGACTAGCGGGAGGGGCAGGCTACGAGCAGTACTTC. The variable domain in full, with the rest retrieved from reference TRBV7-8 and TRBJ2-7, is GAGVSQSPRYKVAKRGQDVALRCDPISGHVSLFWYQQALGQGPEFLTYFQNEAQLDKSGLPSDRFFAERPEGSVSTLKIQRTQQEDSAVYLCASSPGLAGGAGYEQYFGPGTRLTVT.